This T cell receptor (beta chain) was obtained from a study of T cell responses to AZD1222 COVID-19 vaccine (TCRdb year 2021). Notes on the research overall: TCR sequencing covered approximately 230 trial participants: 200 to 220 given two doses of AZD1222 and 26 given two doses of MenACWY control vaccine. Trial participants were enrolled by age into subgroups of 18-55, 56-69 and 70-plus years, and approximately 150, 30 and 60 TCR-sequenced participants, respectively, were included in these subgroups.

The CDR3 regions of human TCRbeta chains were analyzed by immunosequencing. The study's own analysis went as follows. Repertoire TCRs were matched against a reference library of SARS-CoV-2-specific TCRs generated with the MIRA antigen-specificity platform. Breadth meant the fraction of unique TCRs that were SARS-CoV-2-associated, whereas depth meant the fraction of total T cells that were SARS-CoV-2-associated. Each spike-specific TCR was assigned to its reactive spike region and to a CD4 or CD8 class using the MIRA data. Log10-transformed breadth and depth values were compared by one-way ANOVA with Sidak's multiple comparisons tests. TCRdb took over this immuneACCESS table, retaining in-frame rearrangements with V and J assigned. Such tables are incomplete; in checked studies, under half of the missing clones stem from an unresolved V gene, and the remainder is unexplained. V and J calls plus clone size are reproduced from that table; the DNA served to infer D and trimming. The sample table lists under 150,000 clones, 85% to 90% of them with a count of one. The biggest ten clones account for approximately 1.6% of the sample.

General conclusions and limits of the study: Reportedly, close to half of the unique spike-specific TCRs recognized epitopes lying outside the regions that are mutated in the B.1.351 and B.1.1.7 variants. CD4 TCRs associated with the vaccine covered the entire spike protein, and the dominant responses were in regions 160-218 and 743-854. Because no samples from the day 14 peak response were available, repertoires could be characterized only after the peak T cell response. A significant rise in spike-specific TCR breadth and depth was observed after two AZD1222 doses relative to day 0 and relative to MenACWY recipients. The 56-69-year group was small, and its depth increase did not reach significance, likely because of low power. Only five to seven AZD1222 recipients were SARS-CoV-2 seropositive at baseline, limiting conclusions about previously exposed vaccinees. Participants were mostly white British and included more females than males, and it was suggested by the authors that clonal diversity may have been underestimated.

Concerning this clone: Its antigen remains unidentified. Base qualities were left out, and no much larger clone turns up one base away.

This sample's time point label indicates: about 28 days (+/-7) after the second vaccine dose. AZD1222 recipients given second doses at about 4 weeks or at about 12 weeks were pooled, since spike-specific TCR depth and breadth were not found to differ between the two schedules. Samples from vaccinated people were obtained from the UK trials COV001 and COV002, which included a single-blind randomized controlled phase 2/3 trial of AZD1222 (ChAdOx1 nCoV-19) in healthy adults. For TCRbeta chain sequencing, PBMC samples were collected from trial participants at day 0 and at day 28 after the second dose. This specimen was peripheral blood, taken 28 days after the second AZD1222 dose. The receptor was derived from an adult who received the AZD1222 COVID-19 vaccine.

CDR3 protein: CASRATYEQYF. The sequenced DNA: TGCGCCAGCCGGGCCACCTACGAGCAGTACTTC. This sequence uses TRBV5-1 and TRBJ2-7; no D gene can be assigned with confidence. The CDR1 and CDR2 encoded by the germline V gene are SGHRS and YFSETQ. The CDR3 spans 11 residues, from the cysteine through the phenylalanine. Only the CDR3 DNA is retained, 33 bases long and in frame from the first base. Between the V and J ends, shortened by 7 bases and 2 bases respectively, the junction contains 7 bases.